The entry below describes one T cell receptor (beta chain). The data stem from a study of blood T cells in healthy people across ages. Across the study: Capture via template switching afforded approximately one barcoded beta molecule per two T cells.

Alongside a J-beta primer mix, a sample-barcoded 5' primer served in a second PCR lasting roughly 7 to 11 cycles. TCRdb fed the 5' RACE reads into MiXCR, producing one record per CDR3 protein. The sample lists around 1,000,000 distinct CDR3 sequences; under 30% were seen once. CDR3 length: 15 residues. V was trimmed by 5 bases and J by 4 bases, leaving 15 bases between them. Germline-derived CDR1 and CDR2 are MNHEY and SMNVEV (reference sequence). Donors were healthy Caucasian individuals from Russia aged about 6 to 90. These data also formed part of another study, on T cells of mothers and their children. From that study: Each mother yielded more than 8.5 million TCR beta CDR3 reads. Each child yielded approximately 3 million reads.

The chain is built from TRBV27 and TRBJ1-3, with a tentative D call TRBD1 (5 bases). What was sequenced was blood. The receptor was isolated from a girl aged 2 to 9 in good health. CDR3 in amino acids: CASSPWDGMGNTIYF. The CDR3 DNA sequence: TGTGCCAGCAGTCCCTGGGACGGGATGGGAAACACCATATATTTT.